These 26 T cell receptor beta chains were sequenced from one sample in a study of blood T cell repertoires in COVID-19. Produced via immunoSEQ multiplex PCR; TCRdb's table is partial and in-frame only. Altogether around 120,000 clones are present, around 90% being singletons, with the ten largest covering about 8%. Input material: peripheral blood. Every receptor here comes from a human donor in a cohort sampled during active COVID-19.

The chain has TRBV28 and TRBJ1-6; the match to TRBD1 covers 7 bases. J was trimmed by 5 bases and V by 5 bases; bases with no gene match: 9. Germline CDR1 and CDR2: MDHEN and SYDVKM. This CDR3 region has 16 residues. This CDR3 reads CASSDPGTENNSPLHF. DNA for the CDR3: TGTGCCAGCAGTGACCCCGGGACAGAGAATAATTCACCCCTCCACTTT.

The CDR3 sequence is CASSPAGGLPDTQYF. CDR3 coding DNA: TGTGCCAGCAGTCCAGCGGGAGGGCTGCCAGATACGCAGTATTTT. This chain uses TRBV6-6 with TRBJ2-3, with 10 bases fitting TRBD2. With 5 bases clipped from V and 4 bases from J, the junction kept 6 bases outside the gene matches. This CDR3 has 15 residues. The germline V gene encodes CDR1 MNHNY and CDR2 SVGAGI (reference sequence).

V is TRBV6-5 and J is TRBJ2-1; D unresolved. This CDR3 has 14 amino acids. Germline V lookup: CDR1 MNHEY, CDR2 SVGAGI. V was pared by 5 bases and J by 5 bases, with 13 bases between. Here the CDR3 reads CASSHRLTDNEQFF. CDR3 DNA: TGTGCCAGCAGTCACCGCCTCACGGACAATGAGCAGTTCTTC.

This sequence joins TRBV5-1 and TRBJ2-3; 7 bases fit TRBD2. V trimming: 0 bases; J trimming: 1 base; junction bases outside the gene matches: 5. The CDR3 spans 16 residues. Per germline, CDR1 SGHRS and CDR2 YFSETQ. DNA for the CDR3: TGCGCCAGCAGCTTGGGCGGGAGCCGGGGCACAGATACGCAGTATTTT. It encodes CASSLGGSRGTDTQYF. The variable domain in full, completed from reference TRBV5-1 and TRBJ2-3, reads KAGVTQTPRYLIKTRGQQVTLSCSPISGHRSVSWYQQTPGQGLQFLFEYFSETQRNKGNFPGRFSGRQFSNSRSEMNVSTLELGDSALYLCASSLGGSRGTDTQYFGPGTRLTVL.

The gene calls are TRBV6-5 and TRBJ1-1; 7 bases agree with TRBD1. Germline V gene sequence: CDR1 MNHEY, CDR2 SVGAGI. This CDR3 is 15 amino acids long. The J segment lost 0 bases and the V segment lost 6 bases, leaving 7 bases of the junction unmatched. The CDR3 DNA is TGTGCCAGCAGGGTACAGGGGCTACTGAACACTGAAGCTTTCTTT. Translation: CASRVQGLLNTEAFF.

A few counts support this clone. The rearrangement joins TRBV7-2 to TRBJ2-1, with 8 bases lining up with TRBD2. V was clipped by 5 bases and J by 3 bases; unmatched bases: 9. Germline CDR1 is SGHTA and CDR2 is FQGNSA. CDR3 size: 16 residues. This chain's CDR3 is CASSPSSAGDYNEQFF. The CDR3 nucleotides are TGTGCCAGCAGCCCCTCATCAGCGGGGGACTACAATGAGCAGTTCTTC. The full variable domain, its missing parts supplied by reference TRBV7-2 and TRBJ2-1, is GAGVSQSPSNKVTEKGKDVELRCDPISGHTALYWYRQSLGQGLEFLIYFQGNSAPDKSGLPSDRFSAERTGGSVSTLTIQRTQQEDSAVYLCASSPSSAGDYNEQFFGPGTRLTVL.

The chain combines TRBV6-6 with TRBJ1-2; D is ambiguous. CDR3 length equals 12 residues. From germline, CDR1 is MNHNY and CDR2 SVGAGI (reference sequence). The V gene lost 5 bases and the J gene lost 8 bases, with 12 bases spanning the gap. The CDR3 nucleotides read TGTGCCAGCAGTCCTCCCGAGTCGGGCTACACCTTC. This gives the protein CASSPPESGYTF.

The rearrangement uses TRBV7-9 and TRBJ1-1; the match to TRBD1 covers 7 bases. V gave up 6 bases and J gave up 1 base; unmatched junction bases: 8. The CDR3 covers 15 residues. The germline V gene encodes CDR1 SEHNR and CDR2 FQNEAQ (reference sequence). The DNA of the CDR3 is TGTGCCAGCAGAATCGACAGGGCGCAGAACACTGAAGCTTTCTTT. The encoded protein is CASRIDRAQNTEAFF.

This rearrangement joins TRBV7-9 to TRBJ2-3; TRBD2 might be the D (6 bases). V was clipped by 5 bases and J by 2 bases, with 17 bases between them. This CDR3 is 16 amino acids long. Germline V gene lookup returns CDR1 SEHNR and CDR2 FQNEAQ (reference sequence). CDR3 sequence: CASSRHLATPTDTQYF. DNA of the CDR3: TGTGCCAGCAGCCGCCATCTAGCGACACCCACAGATACGCAGTATTTT.

In this sample, this clone turned up a few times. This chain uses TRBV7-3 with TRBJ1-3, with D unclear. Germline CDR1 is SGHTA and CDR2 is FQGTGA. The CDR3 contains 16 residues. Trimming took 1 base from V and 0 from J, leaving 10 bases between them. In nucleotides, the CDR3 is TGTGCCAGCAGCTTAAATACCGGGATCTCTGGAAACACCATATATTTT. It translates to CASSLNTGISGNTIYF.

This clone has just one count. The chain has TRBV6-1 and TRBJ2-3, with a possible D match to TRBD2 (6 bases). The CDR3 runs to 16 residues. From germline, CDR1 is MNHNS and CDR2 SASEGT. V lost 3 bases and J 0 bases, leaving 13 bases between the germline ends. The CDR3 loop reads CASSDSYGGSTDTQYF. For the CDR3, the DNA is TGTGCCAGCAGTGACAGTTATGGGGGGAGCACAGATACGCAGTATTTT.

There are a few counts of this clone. The J gene is TRBJ2-3, the V gene TRBV7-9; 11 bases match TRBD1. V shed 4 bases and J 3 bases; nucleotides not matched to a gene: 9. Germline V gene lookup returns CDR1 SEHNR and CDR2 FQNEAQ (reference sequence). The CDR3 consists of 17 residues. This CDR3 is CASSYSRTGGVTDTQYF. In DNA, the CDR3 is TGTGCCAGCAGCTACTCCCGGACAGGGGGCGTTACAGATACGCAGTATTTT.

V usage is TRBV10-1 and J usage is TRBJ2-5; 9 nucleotides agree with TRBD1. V dropped 2 bases and J dropped 5; count of bases not matched to a gene: 9. Germline-derived CDR1 and CDR2 are WNHNN and SYGVQD (reference sequence). The CDR3 contains 16 residues. This chain's CDR3 is CASSEGPGQGMETQYF. The CDR3 DNA follows: TGCGCCAGCAGTGAGGGGCCGGGACAGGGTATGGAGACCCAGTACTTC.

The CDR3 here is CASSPSSQETQYF. The CDR3 bases are TGTGCCAGTAGTCCCAGTTCCCAAGAGACCCAGTACTTC. The chain carries TRBV19 and TRBJ2-5; D is unclear. The CDR3 sequence is 13 residues long. Germline-derived CDR1 and CDR2 are LNHDA and SQIVND (reference sequence). V lost 5 bases, J lost 1 base, and 8 bases lay in between.

The chain joins TRBV19 to TRBJ2-5; 11 positions agree with TRBD2. CDR3 length equals 17 residues. Germline V gene lookup returns CDR1 LNHDA and CDR2 SQIVND (reference sequence). V shed 3 bases and J 1 base; nucleotides not matched to a gene: 7. The CDR3 spells CASSIYSSGRTQETQYF. DNA for the CDR3: TGTGCCAGTAGTATCTATTCTAGCGGGAGGACCCAAGAGACCCAGTACTTC.

This clone was seen a single time. The chain carries TRBV5-4 and TRBJ2-3, with a tentative D call TRBD1 (6 bases). This CDR3 contains 15 residues. The germline gives CDR1 SGHNT, CDR2 YYREEE (reference sequence). Trimming took off 6 bases at V and 3 bases at J, with 17 bases between the two ends. The DNA for the CDR3 is TGTGCCAGCACCAGCTTCTTCCAGGGGACAGATACGCAGTATTTT. Its translation is CASTSFFQGTDTQYF.

V usage is TRBV25-1 and J usage is TRBJ2-7; perhaps TRBD2 as D (6 bases). Germline loops: CDR1 MGHDK, CDR2 SYGVNS. This CDR3 spans 15 amino acids. Trimming removed 1 base at V and 5 bases at J, with 15 bases between. The CDR3 spells CASSESGTAVDEQYF. CDR3 sequence (DNA): TGTGCCAGCAGTGAATCGGGGACTGCGGTGGACGAGCAGTACTTC.

The V gene is TRBV5-1, the J gene TRBJ1-3, with TRBD1 as a possible D gene (6 bases). Trimming stripped 4 bases from V and 0 bases from J, with 14 bases between. The CDR3 loop spans 16 amino acids. In germline, CDR1 is SGHRS, CDR2 YFSETQ. CDR3 DNA sequence: TGCGCCAGCAGCGCTAACACAGGGTCCTCTGGAAACACCATATATTTT. The encoded protein is CASSANTGSSGNTIYF.

This chain connects TRBV7-9 to TRBJ2-2, with TRBD2 as a possible D gene (5 bases). Germline V CDR1 and CDR2: SEHNR, FQNEAQ (reference sequence). CDR3 length: 17 residues. The germline V and J ends were trimmed by 5 bases and 4 bases, with 20 bases remaining between them. This CDR3 is CASSPSEGGFSTGELFF. Here the CDR3 DNA reads TGTGCCAGCAGCCCATCCGAGGGTGGTTTTTCCACCGGGGAGCTGTTTTTT.

The chain is built from TRBV15 and TRBJ1-2; the match to TRBD1 covers 7 bases. Germline V gene data show CDR1 as LNHNV and CDR2 as YYDKDF (reference sequence). The CDR3 is 15 amino acids. With 0 bases clipped from V and 0 bases from J, the junction kept 1 base outside the gene matches. The CDR3 protein is CATSRDRGTNYGYTF. The DNA of the CDR3 is TGTGCCACCAGCAGAGACAGGGGGACTAACTATGGCTACACCTTC.

This clone has only one observation. CDR3 residues: CASSPGPGEQYF. CDR3 DNA sequence: TGTGCCAGCTCACCGGGCCCTGGGGAGCAGTACTTC. The chain has TRBV18 and TRBJ2-7; D ambiguous. This CDR3 region has 12 residues. V was trimmed by 3 bases and J by 7 bases, leaving 10 bases between them. In germline, CDR1 is KGHSH, CDR2 LQKENI.

This clone was picked up one time. CDR3 residues: CASSLLGQQETQYF. The CDR3 bases are TGCGCCAGCAGCTTGTTGGGACAGCAAGAGACCCAGTACTTC. The chain employs TRBV5-1 and TRBJ2-5, with 7 bases that match TRBD1. Trimming removed 1 base from V and 2 bases from J; junction bases left unmatched: 2. The CDR3 contains 14 residues. The V gene's germline CDR1 is SGHRS and CDR2 YFSETQ.

The V gene is TRBV3-1 (or the pseudogene TRBV3-2), the J gene TRBJ1-1; perhaps TRBD1 as D (5 bases). The V and J ends lost 4 bases and 2 bases respectively, with 8 bases between them. The CDR3 is made up of 13 amino acids. Germline V gives CDR1 LGHDT, CDR2 YNNKEL (reference sequence). The DNA of the CDR3 is TGTGCCAGCAGCCGGACATTTAACACTGAAGCTTTCTTT. It codes for CASSRTFNTEAFF.

V and J are TRBV12-5 and TRBJ2-1, with 9 bases fitting TRBD2. Germline CDR1 LGHNT, CDR2 FRNRAP. V lost 6 bases to trimming and J lost 8 bases; unmatched junction nucleotides: 11. CDR3 length: 15 residues. CDR3 nucleotides: TGTGCTAGTGGCGCGGCGGGAGGGCCGGCGGATGAGCAGTTCTTC. Translating it yields CASGAAGGPADEQFF.

The gene calls are TRBV19 and TRBJ2-7; TRBD1 agrees at 7 bases. The CDR3 runs 15 residues. The germline CDR1 and CDR2 sequences are LNHDA and SQIVND (reference sequence). Trimming cost V 5 bases and J 0 bases; bases outside gene matches: 7. CDR3 loop: CASSAGQAGSYEQYF. In nucleotides, the CDR3 is TGTGCCAGTAGTGCCGGACAGGCGGGCTCCTACGAGCAGTACTTC.

The chain has TRBV11-2 and TRBJ1-4, with 7 nucleotides matching TRBD1. The CDR3 is made up of 16 amino acids. The ends lost 2 bases at V and 4 bases at J; junction bases unmatched: 7. CDR1 and CDR2 (germline): SGHAT, FQNNGV. In nucleotides, the CDR3 is TGTGCCAGCAGCTTACTCCGGACAGGAGATAATGAAAAACTGTTTTTT. Its translation: CASSLLRTGDNEKLFF.